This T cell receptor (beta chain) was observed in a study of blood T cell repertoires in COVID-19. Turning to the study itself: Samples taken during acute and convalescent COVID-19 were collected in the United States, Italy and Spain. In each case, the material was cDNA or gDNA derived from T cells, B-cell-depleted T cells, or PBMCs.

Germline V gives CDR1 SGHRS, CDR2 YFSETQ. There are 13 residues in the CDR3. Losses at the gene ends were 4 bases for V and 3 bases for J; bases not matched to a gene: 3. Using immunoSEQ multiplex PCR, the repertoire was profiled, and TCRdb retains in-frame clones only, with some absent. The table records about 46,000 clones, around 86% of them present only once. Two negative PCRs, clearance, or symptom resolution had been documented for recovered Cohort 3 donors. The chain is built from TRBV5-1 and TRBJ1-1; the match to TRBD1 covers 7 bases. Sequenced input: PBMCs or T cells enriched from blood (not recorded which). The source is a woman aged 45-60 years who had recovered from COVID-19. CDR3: CASSRQGDTEAFF. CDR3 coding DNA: TGCGCCAGCAGCCGGCAGGGGGACACTGAAGCTTTCTTT.